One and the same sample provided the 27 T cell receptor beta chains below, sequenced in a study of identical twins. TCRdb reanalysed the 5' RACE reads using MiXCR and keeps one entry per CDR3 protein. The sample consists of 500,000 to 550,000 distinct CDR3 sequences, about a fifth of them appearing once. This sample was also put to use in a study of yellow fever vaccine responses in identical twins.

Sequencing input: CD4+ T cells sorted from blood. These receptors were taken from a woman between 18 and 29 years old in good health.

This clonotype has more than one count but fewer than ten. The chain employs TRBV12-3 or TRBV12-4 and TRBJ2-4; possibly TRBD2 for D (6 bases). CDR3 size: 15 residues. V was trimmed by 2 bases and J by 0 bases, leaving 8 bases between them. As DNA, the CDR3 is TGTGCCAGCAGTTTAATGGAGGGAGCCAAAAACATTCAGTACTTC. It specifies CASSLMEGAKNIQYF.

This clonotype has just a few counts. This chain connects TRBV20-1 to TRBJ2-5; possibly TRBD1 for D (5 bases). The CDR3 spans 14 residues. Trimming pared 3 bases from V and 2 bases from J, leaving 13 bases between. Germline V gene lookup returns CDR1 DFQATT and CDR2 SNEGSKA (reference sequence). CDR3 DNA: TGCAGTGCTAGGGGGCCCGCCCCGCAAGAGACCCAGTACTTC. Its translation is CSARGPAPQETQYF.

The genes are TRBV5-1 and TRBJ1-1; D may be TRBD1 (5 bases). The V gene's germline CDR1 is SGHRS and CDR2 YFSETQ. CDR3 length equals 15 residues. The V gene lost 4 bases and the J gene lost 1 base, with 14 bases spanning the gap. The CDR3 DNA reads TGCGCCAGCAGCACCCCGGGGACGGCGAACACTGAAGCTTTCTTT. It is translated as CASSTPGTANTEAFF.

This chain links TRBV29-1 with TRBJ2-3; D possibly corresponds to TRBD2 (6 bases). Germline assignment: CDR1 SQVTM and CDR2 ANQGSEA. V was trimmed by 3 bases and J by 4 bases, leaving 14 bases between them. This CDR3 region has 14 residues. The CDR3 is CSVDRRESADTQYF. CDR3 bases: TGCAGCGTTGATAGACGGGAGAGCGCAGATACGCAGTATTTT.

The CDR3 DNA follows: TGTGCCAGCAGCCTAGAAAGAAGTACAGGTTACAATGAGCAGTTCTTC. Encoded protein: CASSLERSTGYNEQFF. V is TRBV6-1 and J is TRBJ2-1; D is perhaps TRBD1 (5 bases). In germline, CDR1 is MNHNS, CDR2 SASEGT. The CDR3 consists of 16 residues. Between the trimmed V and J ends, which lost 6 bases and 4 bases, there was a span of 19 bases.

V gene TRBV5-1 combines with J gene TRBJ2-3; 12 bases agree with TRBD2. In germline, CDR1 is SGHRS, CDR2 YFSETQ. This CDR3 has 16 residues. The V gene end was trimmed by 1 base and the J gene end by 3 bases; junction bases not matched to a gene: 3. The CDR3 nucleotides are TGCGCCAGCAGCTTGTCCCTAGCGGGGGGGACAGATACGCAGTATTTT. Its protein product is CASSLSLAGGTDTQYF.

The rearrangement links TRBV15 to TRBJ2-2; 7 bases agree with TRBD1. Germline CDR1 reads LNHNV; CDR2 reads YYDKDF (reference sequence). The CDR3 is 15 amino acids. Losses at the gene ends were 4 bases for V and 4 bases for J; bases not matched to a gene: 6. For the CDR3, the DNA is TGTGCCACCAGCACAACAGGGGTCGCCACCGGGGAGCTGTTTTTT. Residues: CATSTTGVATGELFF.

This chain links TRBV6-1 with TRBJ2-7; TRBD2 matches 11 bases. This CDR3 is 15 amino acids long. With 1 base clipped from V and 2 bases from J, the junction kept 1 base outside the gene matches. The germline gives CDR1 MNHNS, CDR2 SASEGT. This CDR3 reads CASSEGTSGPYEQYV. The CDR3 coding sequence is TGTGCCAGCAGTGAAGGGACTAGCGGGCCCTACGAGCAGTACGTC.

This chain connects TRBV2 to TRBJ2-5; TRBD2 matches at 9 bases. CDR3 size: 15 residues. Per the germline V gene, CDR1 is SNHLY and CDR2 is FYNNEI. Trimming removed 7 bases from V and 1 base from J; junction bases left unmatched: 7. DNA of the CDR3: TGTGCCAGCAAGGTGACTAGCGGCCCCCAAGAGACCCAGTACTTC. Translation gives CASKVTSGPQETQYF.

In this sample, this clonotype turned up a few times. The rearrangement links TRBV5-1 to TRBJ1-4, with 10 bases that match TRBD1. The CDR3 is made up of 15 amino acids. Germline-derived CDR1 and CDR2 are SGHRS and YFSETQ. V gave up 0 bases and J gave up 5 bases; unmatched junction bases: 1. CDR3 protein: CASSLVTGGNEKLFF. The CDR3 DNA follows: TGCGCCAGCAGCTTGGTGACAGGGGGCAATGAAAAACTGTTTTTT.

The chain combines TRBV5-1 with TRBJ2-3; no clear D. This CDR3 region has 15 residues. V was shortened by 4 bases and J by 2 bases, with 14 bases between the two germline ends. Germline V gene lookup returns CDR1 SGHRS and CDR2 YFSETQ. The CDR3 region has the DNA TGCGCCAGCAGCGCTTCCGGGCCAAACACAGATACGCAGTATTTT. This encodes CASSASGPNTDTQYF.

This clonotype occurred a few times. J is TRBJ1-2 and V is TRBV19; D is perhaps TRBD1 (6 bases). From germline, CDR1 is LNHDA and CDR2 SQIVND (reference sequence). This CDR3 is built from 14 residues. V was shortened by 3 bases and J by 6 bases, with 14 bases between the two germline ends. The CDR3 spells CASSIWGADDGYTF. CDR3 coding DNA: TGTGCCAGTAGTATCTGGGGGGCAGACGATGGCTACACCTTC.

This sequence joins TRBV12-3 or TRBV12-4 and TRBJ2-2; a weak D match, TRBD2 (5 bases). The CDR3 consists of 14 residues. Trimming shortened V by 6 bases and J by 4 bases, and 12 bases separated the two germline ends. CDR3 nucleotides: TGTGCCAGCAGCCGACGGGGTATCACCGGGGAGCTGTTTTTT. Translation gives CASSRRGITGELFF.

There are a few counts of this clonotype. The CDR3, as DNA: TGTGCCAGCAGTTACTCGTACGCGGGGATCTTCAATGAGCAGTTCTTC. As protein: CASSYSYAGIFNEQFF. This chain links TRBV6-5 with TRBJ2-1, with D tentatively TRBD2 (6 bases). The CDR3 is made up of 16 amino acids. V shed 0 bases and J shed 6 bases, with 15 bases lying between them. Germline V gene lookup returns CDR1 MNHEY and CDR2 SVGAGI.

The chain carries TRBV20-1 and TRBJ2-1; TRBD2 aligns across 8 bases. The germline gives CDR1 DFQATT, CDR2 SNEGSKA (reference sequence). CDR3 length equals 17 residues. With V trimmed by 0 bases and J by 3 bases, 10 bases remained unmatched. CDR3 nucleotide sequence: TGCAGTGCTAGAGATCTCGAGTACGGGAGGGTCTACAATGAGCAGTTCTTC. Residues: CSARDLEYGRVYNEQFF.

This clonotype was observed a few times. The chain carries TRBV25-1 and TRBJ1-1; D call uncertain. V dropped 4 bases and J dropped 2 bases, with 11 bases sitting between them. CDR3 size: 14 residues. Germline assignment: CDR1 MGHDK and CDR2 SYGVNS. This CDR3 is CASSARTSNTEAFF. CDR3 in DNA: TGTGCCAGCAGTGCGAGGACGAGTAACACTGAAGCTTTCTTT. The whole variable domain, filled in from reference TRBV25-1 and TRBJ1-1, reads EADIYQTPRYLVIGTGKKITLECSQTMGHDKMYWYQQDPGMELHLIHYSYGVNSTEKGDLSSESTVSRIRTEHFPLTLESARPSHTSQYLCASSARTSNTEAFFGQGTRLTVV.

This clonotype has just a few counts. CDR3 nucleotides: TGTGCCAGCAGCTTACGATATTGGTCCGGGGAGCTGTTTTTT. Residues: CASSLRYWSGELFF. The chain couples TRBV11-3 to TRBJ2-2; D gene ambiguous. V lost 2 bases and J 6 bases, leaving 10 bases between the germline ends. The CDR3 is made up of 14 amino acids. Germline lookup yields CDR1 SGHNT and CDR2 YENEEA.

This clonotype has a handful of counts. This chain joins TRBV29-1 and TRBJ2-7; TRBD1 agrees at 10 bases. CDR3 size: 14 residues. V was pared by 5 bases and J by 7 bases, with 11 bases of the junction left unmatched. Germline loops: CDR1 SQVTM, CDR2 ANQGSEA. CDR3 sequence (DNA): TGCAGCGTTAAAACCGGGACAGGGGTTAATGAGCAGTACTTC. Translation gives CSVKTGTGVNEQYF.

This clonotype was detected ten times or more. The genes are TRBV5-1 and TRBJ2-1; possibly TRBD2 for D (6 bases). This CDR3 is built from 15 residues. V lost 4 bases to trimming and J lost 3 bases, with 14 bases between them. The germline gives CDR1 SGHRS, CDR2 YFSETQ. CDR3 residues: CASSPTGLNYNEQFF. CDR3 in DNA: TGCGCCAGCAGCCCAACGGGACTGAACTACAATGAGCAGTTCTTC.

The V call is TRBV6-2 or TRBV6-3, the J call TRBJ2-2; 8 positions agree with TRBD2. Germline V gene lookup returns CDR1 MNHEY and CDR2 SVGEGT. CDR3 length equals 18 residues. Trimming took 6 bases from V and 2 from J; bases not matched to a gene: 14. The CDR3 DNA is TGTGCCAGCAGAGGCGCTATTGGGCGGGGGGACAACACCGGGGAGCTGTTTTTT. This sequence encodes CASRGAIGRGDNTGELFF.

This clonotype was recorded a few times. Written as DNA, the CDR3 is TGCGCCAGCAGCCTCGGGACATCGATCCAAGAGACCCAGTACTTC. Encoded protein: CASSLGTSIQETQYF. The genes are TRBV4-1 and TRBJ2-5, with D perhaps matching TRBD1 (6 bases). V was cut by 4 bases and J by 1 base, with 13 bases left in between. The CDR3 is 15 amino acids. The germline V gene has CDR1 MGHRA and CDR2 YSYEKL.

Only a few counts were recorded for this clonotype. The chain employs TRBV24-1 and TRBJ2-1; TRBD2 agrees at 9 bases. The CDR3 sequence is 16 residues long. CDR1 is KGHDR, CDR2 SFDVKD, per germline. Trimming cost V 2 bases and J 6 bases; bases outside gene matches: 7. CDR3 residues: CATSDWREGLSNEQFF. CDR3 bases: TGTGCCACCAGTGATTGGCGGGAGGGCCTGAGCAATGAGCAGTTCTTC.

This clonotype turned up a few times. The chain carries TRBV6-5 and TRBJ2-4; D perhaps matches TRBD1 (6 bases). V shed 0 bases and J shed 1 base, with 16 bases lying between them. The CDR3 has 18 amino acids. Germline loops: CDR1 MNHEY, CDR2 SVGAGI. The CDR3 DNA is TGTGCCAGCAGTTACTCGAGGGCAGGGGTTGGTGCCAAAAACATTCAGTACTTC. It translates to CASSYSRAGVGAKNIQYF.

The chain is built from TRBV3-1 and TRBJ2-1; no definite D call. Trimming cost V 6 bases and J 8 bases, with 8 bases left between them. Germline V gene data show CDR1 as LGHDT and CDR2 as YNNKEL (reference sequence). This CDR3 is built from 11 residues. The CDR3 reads CASRRVDEQFF. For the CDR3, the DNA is TGTGCCAGCAGACGAGTGGATGAGCAGTTCTTC.

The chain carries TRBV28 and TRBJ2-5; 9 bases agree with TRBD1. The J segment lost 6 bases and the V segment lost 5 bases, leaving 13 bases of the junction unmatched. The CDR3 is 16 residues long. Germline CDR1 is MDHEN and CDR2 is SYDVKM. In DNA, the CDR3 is TGTGCCAGCAGTGCCCCCGGGACAGGGAGCGGGAAGACCCAGTACTTC. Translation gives CASSAPGTGSGKTQYF.

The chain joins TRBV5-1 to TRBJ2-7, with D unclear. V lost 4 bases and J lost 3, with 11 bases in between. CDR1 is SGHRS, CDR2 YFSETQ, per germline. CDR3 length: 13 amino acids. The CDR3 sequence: CASSIETYYEQYF. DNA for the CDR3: TGCGCCAGCAGCATTGAGACGTACTACGAGCAGTACTTC.

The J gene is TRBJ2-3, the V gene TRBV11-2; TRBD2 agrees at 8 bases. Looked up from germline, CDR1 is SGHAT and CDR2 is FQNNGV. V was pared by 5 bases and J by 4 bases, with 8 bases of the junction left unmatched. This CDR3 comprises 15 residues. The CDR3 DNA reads TGTGCCAGCAGCCGCACGGGGGGGCCGGCAGATACGCAGTATTTT. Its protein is CASSRTGGPADTQYF.